Listed below are T cell receptor beta chains from one sample, sequenced in a study of blood T cell repertoires in COVID-19. Using immunoSEQ multiplex PCR, the repertoire was profiled, and TCRdb retains in-frame clones only, with some absent. Among 200,000 to 300,000 clones listed, approximately 90% were seen once. Sample: peripheral blood. These TCRs come from a woman aged 40 to 50 with acute or convalescent COVID-19. CDR3s include the opening cysteine and the closing phenylalanine or tryptophan. A D gene is named only where the DNA matches it firmly. Rows may omit the clone size; those that give it use once, few, many or a size class.

V gene: TRBV6-5
clone size: NA
D gene: TRBD1
J gene: TRBJ1-3
CDR3 protein: CASRKLQGEGNTIYF
CDR3 DNA: TGTGCCAGCAGAAAGTTACAGGGGGAAGGTAACACCATATATTTT

V gene: TRBV7-6
clone size: NA
D gene: TRBD1
J gene: TRBJ2-3
CDR3 protein: CASSLGFRGGPDTQYF
CDR3 DNA: TGTGCCAGCAGCTTAGGGTTTCGAGGGGGCCCAGATACGCAGTATTTT

V gene: TRBV5-6
clone size: NA
D gene: NA
J gene: TRBJ2-3
CDR3 protein: CASSYPTGSTDTQYF
CDR3 DNA: TGTGCCAGCAGCTATCCGACAGGCAGCACAGATACGCAGTATTTT

V gene: TRBV11-2
clone size: NA
D gene: TRBD1
J gene: TRBJ2-1
CDR3 protein: CASSGTPPGGNEQFF
CDR3 DNA: TGTGCCAGCAGCGGGACCCCCCCAGGGGGCAATGAGCAGTTCTTC

V gene: TRBV5-6
clone size: NA
D gene: TRBD2
J gene: TRBJ2-2
CDR3 protein: CASSAPGLANTGELFF
CDR3 DNA: TGTGCCAGCAGCGCGCCGGGACTAGCGAACACCGGGGAGCTGTTTTTT

V gene: TRBV18
clone size: NA
D gene: TRBD1
J gene: TRBJ1-4
CDR3 protein: CASSLETGEEKLFF
CDR3 DNA: TGTGCCAGCTCACTAGAGACAGGGGAAGAAAAACTGTTTTTT

V gene: TRBV3-1/TRBV3-2
clone size: NA
D gene: TRBD2
J gene: TRBJ2-1
CDR3 protein: CASSQIGLAGGMHSSYNEQFF
CDR3 DNA: TGTGCCAGCAGCCAAATTGGACTAGCGGGGGGCATGCACAGCTCCTACAATGAGCAGTTCTTC

V gene: TRBV24-1
clone size: NA
D gene: NA
J gene: TRBJ2-5
CDR3 protein: CATSDRGHQETQYF
CDR3 DNA: TGTGCCACCAGTGACCGCGGTCATCAAGAGACCCAGTACTTC

V gene: TRBV11-2
clone size: NA
D gene: NA
J gene: TRBJ2-2
CDR3 protein: CASSSQGLAGELFF
CDR3 DNA: TGTGCCAGCAGCTCGCAGGGTTTGGCCGGGGAGCTGTTTTTT

V gene: TRBV15
clone size: NA
D gene: TRBD1
J gene: TRBJ1-2
CDR3 protein: CATSRDYGTAIVYTF
CDR3 DNA: TGTGCCACCAGCAGAGATTACGGGACAGCTATTGTCTACACCTTC

V gene: TRBV18
clone size: NA
D gene: TRBD1
J gene: TRBJ1-2
CDR3 protein: CASSLGQGLTSNYGYTF
CDR3 DNA: TGTGCCAGCTCACTAGGACAGGGACTTACTTCTAACTATGGCTACACCTTC

V gene: TRBV5-1
clone size: NA
D gene: NA
J gene: TRBJ1-6
CDR3 protein: CASSSRLLDSPLHF
CDR3 DNA: TGCGCCAGCAGTTCTAGGTTGCTTGATTCACCCCTCCACTTT

V gene: TRBV6-5
clone size: NA
D gene: TRBD1
J gene: TRBJ2-2
CDR3 protein: CASGRTGDTGELFF
CDR3 DNA: TGTGCCAGCGGGAGGACAGGGGACACCGGGGAGCTGTTTTTT

V gene: TRBV5-1
clone size: NA
D gene: TRBD1
J gene: TRBJ1-1
CDR3 protein: CASSLWGGTGGTEAFF
CDR3 DNA: TGCGCCAGCAGCTTGTGGGGTGGGACAGGGGGAACTGAAGCTTTCTTT

V gene: TRBV11-2
clone size: NA
D gene: NA
J gene: TRBJ2-5
CDR3 protein: CASSLDGRAEETQYF
CDR3 DNA: TGTGCCAGCAGCTTAGATGGGCGAGCCGAAGAGACCCAGTACTTC

V gene: TRBV6-1
clone size: few
D gene: TRBD1
J gene: TRBJ1-2
CDR3 protein: CASSEGYRGKVYGYTF
CDR3 DNA: TGTGCCAGCAGTGAAGGATACAGGGGAAAGGTATATGGCTACACCTTC

V gene: TRBV25-1
clone size: NA
D gene: NA
J gene: TRBJ1-2
CDR3 protein: CASSELGVPGYTF
CDR3 DNA: TGTGCCAGCAGTGAATTAGGGGTCCCGGGCTACACCTTC

V gene: TRBV2
clone size: NA
D gene: NA
J gene: TRBJ2-1
CDR3 protein: CASKRADEQFF
CDR3 DNA: TGTGCCAGCAAGCGCGCAGATGAGCAGTTCTTC

V gene: TRBV11-2
clone size: NA
D gene: NA
J gene: TRBJ2-5
CDR3 protein: CASSLSGGTQYF
CDR3 DNA: TGTGCCAGCAGCTTATCCGGGGGGACCCAGTACTTC

V gene: TRBV3-1/TRBV3-2
clone size: NA
D gene: TRBD2
J gene: TRBJ2-6
CDR3 protein: CASSQLGLATSGANVLTF
CDR3 DNA: TGTGCCAGCAGCCAACTAGGACTAGCAACCTCTGGGGCCAACGTCCTGACTTTC

V gene: TRBV15
clone size: NA
D gene: TRBD2
J gene: TRBJ2-1
CDR3 protein: CATSREAGVIGEQFF
CDR3 DNA: TGTGCCACCAGCAGAGAAGCGGGGGTGATAGGAGAGCAGTTCTTC

V gene: TRBV29-1
clone size: NA
D gene: TRBD1
J gene: TRBJ2-1
CDR3 protein: CSVEGSRDRAYNEQFF
CDR3 DNA: TGCAGCGTTGAAGGGTCTAGGGACAGGGCTTACAATGAGCAGTTCTTC

V gene: TRBV11-2
clone size: once
D gene: TRBD2
J gene: TRBJ2-3
CDR3 protein: CASSLILAGATDTQYF
CDR3 DNA: TGTGCCAGCAGCTTAATTCTAGCGGGGGCCACAGATACGCAGTATTTT

V gene: TRBV5-1
clone size: once
D gene: NA
J gene: TRBJ2-5
CDR3 protein: CASSREGQETQYF
CDR3 DNA: TGCGCCAGCAGCCGAGAGGGCCAAGAGACCCAGTACTTC

V gene: TRBV6-5
clone size: NA
D gene: TRBD2
J gene: TRBJ2-5
CDR3 protein: CASSFFSGGRQETQYF
CDR3 DNA: TGTGCCAGCAGTTTTTTTAGCGGGGGACGCCAAGAGACCCAGTACTTC

V gene: TRBV4-1
clone size: NA
D gene: TRBD1
J gene: TRBJ1-5
CDR3 protein: CASSQDWTGRGGSNQPQHF
CDR3 DNA: TGCGCCAGCAGCCAAGACTGGACAGGGCGAGGAGGAAGCAATCAGCCCCAGCATTTT

V gene: TRBV6-4
clone size: NA
D gene: NA
J gene: TRBJ1-2
CDR3 protein: CASSASIRDNYGYTF
CDR3 DNA: TGTGCCAGCAGTGCCTCTATTCGGGATAACTATGGCTACACCTTC

V gene: TRBV5-1
clone size: NA
D gene: NA
J gene: TRBJ1-4
CDR3 protein: CASSPLSIRGEKLFF
CDR3 DNA: TGCGCCAGCAGCCCGTTAAGCATTCGGGGTGAAAAACTGTTTTTT

V gene: TRBV4-2
clone size: NA
D gene: NA
J gene: TRBJ1-5
CDR3 protein: CASSQDLGGGFSNQPQHF
CDR3 DNA: TGTGCCAGCAGCCAAGATTTGGGCGGGGGGTTTAGCAATCAGCCCCAGCATTTT

V gene: TRBV30
clone size: once
D gene: NA
J gene: TRBJ1-5
CDR3 protein: CAWSAGHENQPQHF
CDR3 DNA: TGTGCCTGGAGTGCGGGACACGAGAATCAGCCCCAGCATTTT

V gene: TRBV12-3/TRBV12-4
clone size: few
D gene: NA
J gene: TRBJ1-1
CDR3 protein: CASSHRGLLRAFF
CDR3 DNA: TGTGCCAGCAGTCATCGGGGGTTACTACGGGCTTTCTTT

V gene: TRBV4-1
clone size: NA
D gene: NA
J gene: TRBJ1-1
CDR3 protein: CASSQDREANTEAFF
CDR3 DNA: TGCGCCAGCAGCCAAGATCGAGAAGCTAACACTGAAGCTTTCTTT

V gene: TRBV10-3
clone size: NA
D gene: TRBD1
J gene: TRBJ1-3
CDR3 protein: CAISESGGGNTIYF
CDR3 DNA: TGTGCCATCAGTGAGTCAGGAGGGGGCAACACCATATATTTT

V gene: TRBV6-5
clone size: NA
D gene: TRBD1
J gene: TRBJ1-1
CDR3 protein: CASSYPGTGEAFF
CDR3 DNA: TGTGCCAGCAGTTACCCAGGGACAGGGGAAGCTTTCTTT

V gene: TRBV4-1
clone size: NA
D gene: TRBD1
J gene: TRBJ1-1
CDR3 protein: CASSRPTGGDTEAFF
CDR3 DNA: TGCGCCAGCAGCCGTCCGACAGGGGGAGACACTGAAGCTTTCTTT

V gene: TRBV4-1
clone size: NA
D gene: TRBD1
J gene: TRBJ1-1
CDR3 protein: CASSQTGGANTEAFF
CDR3 DNA: TGCGCCAGCAGCCAAACAGGGGGGGCGAACACTGAAGCTTTCTTT

V gene: TRBV27
clone size: NA
D gene: TRBD1
J gene: TRBJ1-2
CDR3 protein: CASSLNRGPVSGYTF
CDR3 DNA: TGTGCCAGCAGTCTGAACAGGGGGCCGGTTAGTGGCTACACCTTC

V gene: TRBV19
clone size: few
D gene: NA
J gene: TRBJ2-2
CDR3 protein: CASSIDTDSLELFF
CDR3 DNA: TGTGCCAGTAGTATAGATACCGACTCCTTGGAGCTGTTTTTT

V gene: TRBV10-1
clone size: NA
D gene: TRBD1
J gene: TRBJ1-3
CDR3 protein: CASGTGEGNTIYF
CDR3 DNA: TGCGCCAGCGGGACAGGGGAAGGAAACACCATATATTTT

V gene: TRBV6-5
clone size: NA
D gene: NA
J gene: TRBJ1-2
CDR3 protein: CASSSFPAAGYTF
CDR3 DNA: TGTGCCAGCAGTAGTTTCCCCGCGGCGGGCTACACCTTC